This TCR beta chain stems from a study of PD-L1 blockade in urothelial cancer. Study-wide context: Males with bladder-origin urothelial cancer made up about 85% of the roughly 30 patients. Blood samples contained a median about 130,000 T cells. General study points: Tumor-linked clones in blood grew more by 3 weeks in durable-benefit patients.

As for this clone: The target antigen is unknown.

Time point of the sample: pretreatment peripheral blood. Each patient gave between 1 and 8 samples, pretreatment and on-treatment. The CDR3 runs 14 residues. Germline loops: CDR1 LGHNT, CDR2 FRNRAP. V dropped 9 bases and J dropped 5; count of bases not matched to a gene: 9. TCRdb keeps only in-frame clones here, not all; method: immunoSEQ multiplex PCR. Found here are tens of thousands of clones, 65% to 85% of them singletons; the top ten hold more than 2%. The receptor was isolated from a man in his 60s with urothelial cancer. The sequences come from PBMCs, collected around atezolizumab (anti-PD-L1) treatment. The rearrangement uses TRBV12-5 and TRBJ2-2, with TRBD2 matching over 7 bases. DNA for the CDR3: TGTGCTAGCCAGTGGCGGGAGAGAACCGGGGAGCTGTTTTTT. Translation: CASQWRERTGELFF.